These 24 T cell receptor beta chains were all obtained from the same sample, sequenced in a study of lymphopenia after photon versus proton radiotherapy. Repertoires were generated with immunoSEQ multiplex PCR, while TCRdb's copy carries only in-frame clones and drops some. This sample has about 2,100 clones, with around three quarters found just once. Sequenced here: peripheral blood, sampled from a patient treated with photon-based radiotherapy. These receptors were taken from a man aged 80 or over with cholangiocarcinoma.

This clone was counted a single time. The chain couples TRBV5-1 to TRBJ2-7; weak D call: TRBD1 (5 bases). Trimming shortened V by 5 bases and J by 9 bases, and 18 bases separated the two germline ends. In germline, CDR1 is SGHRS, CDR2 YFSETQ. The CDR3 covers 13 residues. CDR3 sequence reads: CASSFDRNGRQYF. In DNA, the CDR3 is TGCGCCAGCAGTTTCGACAGAAATGGCAGGCAGTACTTC.

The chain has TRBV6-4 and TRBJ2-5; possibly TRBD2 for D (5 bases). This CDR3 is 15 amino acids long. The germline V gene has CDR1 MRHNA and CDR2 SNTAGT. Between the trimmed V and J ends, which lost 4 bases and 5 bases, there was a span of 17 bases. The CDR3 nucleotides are TGTGCCAGCAGTGCCACGGCGGGTACTGGTGAGACCCAGTACTTC. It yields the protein CASSATAGTGETQYF.

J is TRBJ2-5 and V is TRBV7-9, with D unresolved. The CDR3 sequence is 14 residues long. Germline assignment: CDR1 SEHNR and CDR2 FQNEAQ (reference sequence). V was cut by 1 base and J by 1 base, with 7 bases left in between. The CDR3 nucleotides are TGTGCCAGCAGCTTAGAGGCCAGCCAAGAGACCCAGTACTTC. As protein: CASSLEASQETQYF.

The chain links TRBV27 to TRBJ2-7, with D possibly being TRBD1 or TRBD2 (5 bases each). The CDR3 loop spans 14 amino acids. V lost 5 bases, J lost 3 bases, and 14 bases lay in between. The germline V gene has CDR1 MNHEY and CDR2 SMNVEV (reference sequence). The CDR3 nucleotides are TGTGCCAGCAGTGAGGGGAATTTTATCTACGAGCAGTACTTC. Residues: CASSEGNFIYEQYF.

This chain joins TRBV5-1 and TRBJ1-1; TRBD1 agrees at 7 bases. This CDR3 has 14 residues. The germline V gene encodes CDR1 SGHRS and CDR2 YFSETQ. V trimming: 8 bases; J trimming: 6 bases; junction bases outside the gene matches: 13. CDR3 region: CASATGDERAEAFF. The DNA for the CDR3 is TGCGCCAGTGCCACAGGGGATGAACGCGCTGAAGCTTTCTTT.

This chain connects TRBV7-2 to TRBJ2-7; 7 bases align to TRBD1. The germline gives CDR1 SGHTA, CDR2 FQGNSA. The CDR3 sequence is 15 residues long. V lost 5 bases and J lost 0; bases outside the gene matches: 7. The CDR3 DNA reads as TGTGCCAGCAGCCCAACGGGACAGAGCTCCTACGAGCAGTACTTC. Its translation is CASSPTGQSSYEQYF.

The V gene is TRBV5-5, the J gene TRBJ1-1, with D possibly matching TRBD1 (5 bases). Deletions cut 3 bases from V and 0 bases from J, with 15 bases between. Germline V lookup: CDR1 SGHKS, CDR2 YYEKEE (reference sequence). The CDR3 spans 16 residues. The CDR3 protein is CASSSGYRNLNTEAFF. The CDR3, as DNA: TGTGCCAGCAGCTCCGGATACAGGAATTTGAACACTGAAGCTTTCTTT.

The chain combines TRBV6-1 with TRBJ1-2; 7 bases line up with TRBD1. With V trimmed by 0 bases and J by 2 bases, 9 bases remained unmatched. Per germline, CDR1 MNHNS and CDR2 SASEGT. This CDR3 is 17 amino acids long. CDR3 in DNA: TGTGCCAGCAGTGAAGCGGCAGGGGGAAGGGGGAACTATGGCTACACCTTC. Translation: CASSEAAGGRGNYGYTF.

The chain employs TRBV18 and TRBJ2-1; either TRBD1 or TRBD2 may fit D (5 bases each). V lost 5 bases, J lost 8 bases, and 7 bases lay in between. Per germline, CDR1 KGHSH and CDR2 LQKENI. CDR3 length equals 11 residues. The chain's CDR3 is CASSGTHEQFF. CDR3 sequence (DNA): TGTGCCAGCTCAGGGACCCATGAGCAGTTCTTC. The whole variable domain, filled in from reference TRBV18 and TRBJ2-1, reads NAGVMQNPRHLVRRRGQEARLRCSPMKGHSHVYWYRQLPEEGLKFMVYLQKENIIDESGMPKERFSAEFPKEGPSILRIQQVVRGDSAAYFCASSGTHEQFFGPGTRLTVL.

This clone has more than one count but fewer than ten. CDR3 amino acids: CASNDSGSEQFF. In DNA form, the CDR3 reads TGCGCCAGCAACGATAGCGGCAGTGAGCAGTTCTTC. The chain couples TRBV5-1 to TRBJ2-1, with D perhaps matching TRBD2 (6 bases). V lost 6 bases, J lost 9 bases, and 13 bases lay in between. The germline V gene has CDR1 SGHRS and CDR2 YFSETQ. The CDR3 length is 12 residues.

The CDR3 sequence is CASSAPGGQTYGYTF. The CDR3 nucleotides read TGTGCCAGCAGCGCCCCCGGGGGGCAGACCTATGGCTACACCTTC. The genes are TRBV9 and TRBJ1-2; TRBD1 is a possible D gene (6 bases). The V and J ends lost 3 bases and 4 bases respectively, with 16 bases between them. From germline, CDR1 is SGDLS and CDR2 YYNGEE. The CDR3 is 15 amino acids.

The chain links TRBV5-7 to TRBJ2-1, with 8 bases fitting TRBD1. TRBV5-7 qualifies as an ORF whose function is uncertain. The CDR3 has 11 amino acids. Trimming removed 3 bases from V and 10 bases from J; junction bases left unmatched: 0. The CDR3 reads CASSWTGEQFF. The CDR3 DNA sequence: TGTGCCAGCAGCTGGACAGGGGAGCAGTTCTTC.

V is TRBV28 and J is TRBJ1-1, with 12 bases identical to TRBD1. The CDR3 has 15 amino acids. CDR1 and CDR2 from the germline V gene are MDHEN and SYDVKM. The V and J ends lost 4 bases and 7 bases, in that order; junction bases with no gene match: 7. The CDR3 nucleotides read TGTGCCAGCAGTTCTGGGGGACAGGGGGCGGTTGAAGCTTTCTTT. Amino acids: CASSSGGQGAVEAFF. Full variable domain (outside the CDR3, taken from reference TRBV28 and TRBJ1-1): DVKVTQSSRYLVKRTGEKVFLECVQDMDHENMFWYRQDPGLGLRLIYFSYDVKMKEKGDIPEGYSVSREKKERFSLILESASTNQTSMYLCASSSGGQGAVEAFFGQGTRLTVV.

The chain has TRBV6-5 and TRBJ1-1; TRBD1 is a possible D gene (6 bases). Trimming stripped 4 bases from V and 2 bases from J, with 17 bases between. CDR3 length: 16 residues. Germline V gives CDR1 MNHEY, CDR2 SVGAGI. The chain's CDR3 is CASSFTGQGFNTEAFF. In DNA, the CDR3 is TGTGCCAGCAGTTTTACGGGACAAGGATTTAACACTGAAGCTTTCTTT.

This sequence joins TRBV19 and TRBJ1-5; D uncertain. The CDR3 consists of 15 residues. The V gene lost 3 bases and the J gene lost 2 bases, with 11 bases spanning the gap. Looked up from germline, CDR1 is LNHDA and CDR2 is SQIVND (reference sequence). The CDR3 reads CASSIGQIRNQPQHF. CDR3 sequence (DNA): TGTGCCAGTAGTATCGGCCAGATCCGCAATCAGCCCCAGCATTTT.

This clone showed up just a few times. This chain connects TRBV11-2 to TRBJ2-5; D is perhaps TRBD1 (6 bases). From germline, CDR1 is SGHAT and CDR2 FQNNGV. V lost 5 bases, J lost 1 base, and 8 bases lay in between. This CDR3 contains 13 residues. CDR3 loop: CASSQGTQETQYF. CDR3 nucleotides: TGTGCCAGCAGCCAGGGGACCCAAGAGACCCAGTACTTC.

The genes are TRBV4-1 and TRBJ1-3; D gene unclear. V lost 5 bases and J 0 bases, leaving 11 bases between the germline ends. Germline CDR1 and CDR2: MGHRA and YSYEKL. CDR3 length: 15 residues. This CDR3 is CASSFTADSGNTIYF. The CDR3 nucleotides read TGCGCCAGCAGCTTTACCGCTGACTCTGGAAACACCATATATTTT.

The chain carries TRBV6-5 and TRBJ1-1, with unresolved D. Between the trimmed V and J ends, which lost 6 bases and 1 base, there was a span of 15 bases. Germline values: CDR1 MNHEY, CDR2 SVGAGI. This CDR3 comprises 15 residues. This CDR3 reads CASRHRLQRNTEAFF. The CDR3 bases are TGTGCCAGCAGACACCGTCTACAGAGGAACACTGAAGCTTTCTTT.

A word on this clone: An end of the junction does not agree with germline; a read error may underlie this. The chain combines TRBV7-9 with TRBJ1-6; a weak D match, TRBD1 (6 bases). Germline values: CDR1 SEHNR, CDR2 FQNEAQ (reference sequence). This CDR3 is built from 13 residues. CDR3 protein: CASSLGAGAPLHF. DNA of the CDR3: TGTGCCAGCAGTTTAGGGGCGGGGGCCCCCCTCCACTTT.

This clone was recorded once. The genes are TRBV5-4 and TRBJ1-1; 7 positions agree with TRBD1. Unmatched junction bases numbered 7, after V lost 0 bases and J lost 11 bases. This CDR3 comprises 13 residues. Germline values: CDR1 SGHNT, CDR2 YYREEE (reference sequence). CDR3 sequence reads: CASSLARGGLAFF. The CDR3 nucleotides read TGTGCCAGCAGCTTGGCCAGGGGGGGTCTGGCTTTCTTT.

CDR3 DNA sequence: TGCGCCAGCAGTCAAGACAGGGTAGGGACTGAAGCTTTCTTT. This sequence encodes CASSQDRVGTEAFF. The chain combines TRBV23-1 with TRBJ1-1, with 7 bases matching TRBD1. TRBV23-1 is recorded as an ORF, its role being uncertain. The CDR3 is 14 amino acids. The V gene end was trimmed by 2 bases and the J gene end by 5 bases; junction bases not matched to a gene: 5.

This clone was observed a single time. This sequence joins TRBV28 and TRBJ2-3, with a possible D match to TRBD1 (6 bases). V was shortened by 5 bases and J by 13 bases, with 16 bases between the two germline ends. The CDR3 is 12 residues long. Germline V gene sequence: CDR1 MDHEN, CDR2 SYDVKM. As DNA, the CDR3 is TGTGCCAGCAGTCAACAGGGATCTGGGGAGTATTTT. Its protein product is CASSQQGSGEYF.

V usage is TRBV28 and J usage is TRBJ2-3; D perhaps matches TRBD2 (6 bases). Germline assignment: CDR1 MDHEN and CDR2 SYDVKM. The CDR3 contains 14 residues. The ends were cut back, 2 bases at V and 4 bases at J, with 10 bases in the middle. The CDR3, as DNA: TGTGCCAGCAGTTTAGCCCGCGGGGCAGATACGCAGTATTTT. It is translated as CASSLARGADTQYF. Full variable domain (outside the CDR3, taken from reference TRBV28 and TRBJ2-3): DVKVTQSSRYLVKRTGEKVFLECVQDMDHENMFWYRQDPGLGLRLIYFSYDVKMKEKGDIPEGYSVSREKKERFSLILESASTNQTSMYLCASSLARGADTQYFGPGTRLTVL.

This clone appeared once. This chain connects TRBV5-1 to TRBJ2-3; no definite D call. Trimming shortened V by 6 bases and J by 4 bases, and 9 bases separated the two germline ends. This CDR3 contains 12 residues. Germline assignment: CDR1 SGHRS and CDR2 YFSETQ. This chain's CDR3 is CASTSAPDTQYF. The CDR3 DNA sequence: TGCGCCAGCACTTCCGCCCCAGATACGCAGTATTTT.